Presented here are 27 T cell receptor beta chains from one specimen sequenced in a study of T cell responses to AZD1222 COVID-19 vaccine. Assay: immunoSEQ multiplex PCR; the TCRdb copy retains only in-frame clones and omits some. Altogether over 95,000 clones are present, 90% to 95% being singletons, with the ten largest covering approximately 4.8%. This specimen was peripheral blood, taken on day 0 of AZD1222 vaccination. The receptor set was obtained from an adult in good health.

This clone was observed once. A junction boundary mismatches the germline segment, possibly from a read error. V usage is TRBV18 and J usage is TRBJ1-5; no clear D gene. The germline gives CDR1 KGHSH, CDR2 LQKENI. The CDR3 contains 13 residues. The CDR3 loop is CASSSGSDQPQHF. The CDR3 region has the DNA TGTGCCAGCTCATCAGGTAGCGATCAGCCCCAGCATTTT.

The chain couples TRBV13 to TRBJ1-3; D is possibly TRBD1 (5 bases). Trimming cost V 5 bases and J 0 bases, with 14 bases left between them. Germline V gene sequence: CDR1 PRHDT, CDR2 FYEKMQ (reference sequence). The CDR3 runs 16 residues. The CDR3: CASSPQTAISGNTIYF. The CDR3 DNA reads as TGTGCCAGCAGCCCCCAGACAGCCATCTCTGGAAACACCATATATTTT.

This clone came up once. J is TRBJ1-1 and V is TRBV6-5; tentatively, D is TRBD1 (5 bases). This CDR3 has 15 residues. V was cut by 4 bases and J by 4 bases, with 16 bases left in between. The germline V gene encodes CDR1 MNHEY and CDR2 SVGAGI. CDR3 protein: CASSSGTRRGTEAFF. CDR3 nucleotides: TGTGCCAGCAGTTCAGGGACGCGGCGTGGCACTGAAGCTTTCTTT.

The CDR3 DNA sequence: TGTGCCAGCAGCCGGGGACCGGGAGAACGGCAGTACTTC. This translates into CASSRGPGERQYF. This chain uses TRBV7-6 with TRBJ2-7; D is possibly TRBD2 (6 bases). This CDR3 is built from 13 residues. V gave up 5 bases and J gave up 9 bases, with 17 bases separating them. CDR1 and CDR2 (germline): SGHVS, FNYEAQ.

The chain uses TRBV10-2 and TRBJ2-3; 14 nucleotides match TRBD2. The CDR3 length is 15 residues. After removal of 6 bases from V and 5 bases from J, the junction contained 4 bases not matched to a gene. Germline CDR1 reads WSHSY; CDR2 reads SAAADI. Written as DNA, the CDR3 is TGCGCCAGCAGAACGACTAGCGGGGGGGTAGATACGCAGTATTTT. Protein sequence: CASRTTSGGVDTQYF.

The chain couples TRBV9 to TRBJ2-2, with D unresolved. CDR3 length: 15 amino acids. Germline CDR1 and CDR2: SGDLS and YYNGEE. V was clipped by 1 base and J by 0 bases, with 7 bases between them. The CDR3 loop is CASSVLGTNTGELFF. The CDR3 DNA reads TGTGCCAGCAGCGTACTGGGCACGAACACCGGGGAGCTGTTTTTT.

CDR3 DNA: TGTGCCAGCAGTTTATTATCGGGACAGGGCAATCAGCCCCAGCATTTT. Its protein is CASSLLSGQGNQPQHF. This chain uses TRBV28 with TRBJ1-5; 8 positions match TRBD1. CDR3 length equals 16 residues. Looked up from germline, CDR1 is MDHEN and CDR2 is SYDVKM. The J segment lost 2 bases and the V segment lost 1 base, leaving 4 bases of the junction unmatched.

DNA of the CDR3: TGCGCCAGCAGCTTCACCGGGACAGGGGCGCAGAACACTGAAGCTTTCTTT. Translated: CASSFTGTGAQNTEAFF. This chain links TRBV5-1 with TRBJ1-1; TRBD1 matches at 10 bases. Germline CDR1 and CDR2: SGHRS and YFSETQ. This CDR3 is 17 amino acids long. Trimming removed 2 bases from V and 1 base from J; junction bases left unmatched: 8.

In DNA, the CDR3 is TGTGCCAGCAGCTCCCGACAGGGGAGCTATGGCTACACCTTC. It codes for CASSSRQGSYGYTF. The chain links TRBV7-2 to TRBJ1-2; 8 nucleotides line up with TRBD1. J lost 4 bases, V lost 4 bases, and 5 bases had no gene match. The CDR3 length is 14 residues. The germline V gene has CDR1 SGHTA and CDR2 FQGNSA.

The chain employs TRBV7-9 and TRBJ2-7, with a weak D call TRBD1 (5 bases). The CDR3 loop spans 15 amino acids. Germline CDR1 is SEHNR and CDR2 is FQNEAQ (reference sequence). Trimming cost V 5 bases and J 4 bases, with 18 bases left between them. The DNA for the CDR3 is TGTGCCAGCAGCCCTCCGGGCAGGGCTAATTACGAGCAGTACTTC. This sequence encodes CASSPPGRANYEQYF.

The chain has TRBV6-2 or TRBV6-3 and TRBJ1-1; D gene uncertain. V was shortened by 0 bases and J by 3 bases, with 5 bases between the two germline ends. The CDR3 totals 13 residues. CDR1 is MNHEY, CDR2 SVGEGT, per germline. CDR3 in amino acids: CASSYSEYTEAFF. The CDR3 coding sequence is TGTGCCAGCAGTTACTCGGAATACACTGAAGCTTTCTTT.

CDR3 region: CASSLGRHGYTF. CDR3 nucleotide sequence: TGTGCCAGCAGCTTAGGCAGACACGGCTACACCTTC. The chain employs TRBV7-9 and TRBJ1-2, with no clear D. This CDR3 region has 12 residues. V lost 1 base to trimming and J lost 8 bases, with 8 bases between them. The germline gives CDR1 SEHNR, CDR2 FQNEAQ (reference sequence).

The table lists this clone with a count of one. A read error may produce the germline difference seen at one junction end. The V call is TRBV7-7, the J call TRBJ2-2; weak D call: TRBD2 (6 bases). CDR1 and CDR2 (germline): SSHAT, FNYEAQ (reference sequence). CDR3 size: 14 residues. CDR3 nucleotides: TGTGCTAGCAGCGCAAGGAGGGGTCCCGGGGAGCTGTTTTTT. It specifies CASSARRGPGELFF.

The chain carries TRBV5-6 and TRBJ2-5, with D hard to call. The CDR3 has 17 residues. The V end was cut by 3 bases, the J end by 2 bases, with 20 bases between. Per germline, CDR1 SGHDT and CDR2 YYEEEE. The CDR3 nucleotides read TGTGCCAGCAGCTCCAAAGTCCCGAGTGTGTGGCAAGAGACCCAGTACTTC. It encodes CASSSKVPSVWQETQYF. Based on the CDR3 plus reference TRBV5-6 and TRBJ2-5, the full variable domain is DAGVTQSPTHLIKTRGQQVTLRCSPKSGHDTVSWYQQALGQGPQFIFQYYEEEERQRGNFPDRFSGHQFPNYSSELNVNALLLGDSALYLCASSSKVPSVWQETQYFGPGTRLLVL.

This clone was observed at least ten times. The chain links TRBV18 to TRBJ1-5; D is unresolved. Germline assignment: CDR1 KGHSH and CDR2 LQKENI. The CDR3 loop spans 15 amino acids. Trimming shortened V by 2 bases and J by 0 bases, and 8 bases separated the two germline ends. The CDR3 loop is CASSPEAYSNQPQHF. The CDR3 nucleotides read TGTGCCAGCTCACCAGAAGCCTATAGCAATCAGCCCCAGCATTTT.

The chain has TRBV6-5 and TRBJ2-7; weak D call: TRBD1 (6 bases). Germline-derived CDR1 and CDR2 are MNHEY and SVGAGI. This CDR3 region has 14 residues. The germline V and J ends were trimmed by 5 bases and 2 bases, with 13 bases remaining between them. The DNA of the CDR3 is TGTGCCAGCAGTCCATCATCAGGGGCCTACGAGCAGTACTTC. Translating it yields CASSPSSGAYEQYF.

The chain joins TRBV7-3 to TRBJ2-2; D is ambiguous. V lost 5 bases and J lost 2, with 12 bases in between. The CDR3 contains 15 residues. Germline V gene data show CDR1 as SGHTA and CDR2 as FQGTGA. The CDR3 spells CASSPTAANTGELFF. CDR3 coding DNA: TGTGCCAGCAGCCCGACGGCTGCAAACACCGGGGAGCTGTTTTTT.

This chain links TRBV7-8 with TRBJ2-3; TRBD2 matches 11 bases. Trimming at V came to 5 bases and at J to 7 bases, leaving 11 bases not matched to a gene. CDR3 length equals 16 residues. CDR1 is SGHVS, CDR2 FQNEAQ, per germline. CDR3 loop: CASSPRIAGGPYTQYF. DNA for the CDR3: TGTGCCAGCAGCCCACGAATAGCGGGGGGGCCATATACGCAGTATTTT. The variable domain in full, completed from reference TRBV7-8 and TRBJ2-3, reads GAGVSQSPRYKVAKRGQDVALRCDPISGHVSLFWYQQALGQGPEFLTYFQNEAQLDKSGLPSDRFFAERPEGSVSTLKIQRTQQEDSAVYLCASSPRIAGGPYTQYFGPGTRLTVL.

The CDR3 is CASNPVGGGWSYNSPLHF. The CDR3 DNA reads TGTGCCAGCAACCCGGTTGGCGGGGGATGGTCCTATAATTCACCCCTCCACTTT. The chain carries TRBV27 and TRBJ1-6; D perhaps matches TRBD1 (5 bases). CDR3 size: 18 residues. The germline V and J ends were trimmed by 7 bases and 1 base, with 20 bases remaining between them. CDR1 is MNHEY, CDR2 SMNVEV, per germline (reference sequence).

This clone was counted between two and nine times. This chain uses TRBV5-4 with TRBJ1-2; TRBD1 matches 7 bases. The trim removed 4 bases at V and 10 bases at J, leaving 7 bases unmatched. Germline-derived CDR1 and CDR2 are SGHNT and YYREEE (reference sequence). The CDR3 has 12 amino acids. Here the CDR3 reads CASSGDRVVYTF. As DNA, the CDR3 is TGTGCCAGCAGCGGAGACAGGGTGGTCTACACCTTC.

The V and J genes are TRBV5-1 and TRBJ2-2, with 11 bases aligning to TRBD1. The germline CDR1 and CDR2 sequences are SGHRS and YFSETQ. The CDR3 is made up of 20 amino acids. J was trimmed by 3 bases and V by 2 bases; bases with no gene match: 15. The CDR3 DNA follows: TGCGCCAGCAGCTTTTTAGGTCGTCGGGACAGGGGGGCTTACACCGGGGAGCTGTTTTTT. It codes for CASSFLGRRDRGAYTGELFF.

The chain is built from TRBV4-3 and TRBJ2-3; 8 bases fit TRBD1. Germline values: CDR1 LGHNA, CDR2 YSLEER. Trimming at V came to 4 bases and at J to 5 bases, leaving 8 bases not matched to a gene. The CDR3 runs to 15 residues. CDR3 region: CASSPDGTGIDTQYF. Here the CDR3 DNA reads TGCGCCAGCAGCCCGGACGGGACAGGCATAGATACGCAGTATTTT.

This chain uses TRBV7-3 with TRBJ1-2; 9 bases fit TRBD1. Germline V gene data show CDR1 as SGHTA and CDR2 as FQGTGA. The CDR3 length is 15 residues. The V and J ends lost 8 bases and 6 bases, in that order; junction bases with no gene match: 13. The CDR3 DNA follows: TGTGCCAGCTCCATAGGAGGGACAGGGACCGATGGCTACACCTTC. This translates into CASSIGGTGTDGYTF.

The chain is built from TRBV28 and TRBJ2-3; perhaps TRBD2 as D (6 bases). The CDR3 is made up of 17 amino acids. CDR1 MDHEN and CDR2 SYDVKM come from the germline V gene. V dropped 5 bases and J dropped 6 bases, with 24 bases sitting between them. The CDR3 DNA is TGTGCCAGCAGTCTCTTGAGTGTGGGCGCGGGGTGGGATACGCAGTATTTT. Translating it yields CASSLLSVGAGWDTQYF.

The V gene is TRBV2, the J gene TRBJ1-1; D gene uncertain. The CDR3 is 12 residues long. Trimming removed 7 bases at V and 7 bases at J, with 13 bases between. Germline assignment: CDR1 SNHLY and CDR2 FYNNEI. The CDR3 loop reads CASKWDRGEAFF. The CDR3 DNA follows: TGTGCCAGCAAGTGGGATCGAGGTGAAGCTTTCTTT.

CDR3 sequence: CASRGAEGSRYGYTF. Written as DNA, the CDR3 is TGTGCCAGCAGAGGGGCTGAAGGTAGTCGGTATGGCTACACCTTC. The chain couples TRBV28 to TRBJ1-2, with D tentatively TRBD1 (5 bases). Trimming took 6 bases from V and 5 from J, leaving 19 bases between them. CDR1 is MDHEN, CDR2 SYDVKM, per germline. The CDR3 covers 15 residues.

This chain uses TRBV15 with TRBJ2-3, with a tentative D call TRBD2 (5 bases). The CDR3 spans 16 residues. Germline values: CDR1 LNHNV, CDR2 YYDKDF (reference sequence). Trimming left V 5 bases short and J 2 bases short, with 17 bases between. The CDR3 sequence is CATSVGSSPFTDTQYF. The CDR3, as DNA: TGTGCCACCAGCGTCGGATCTAGCCCGTTCACAGATACGCAGTATTTT.